The text below deals with one T cell receptor (beta chain). There are a few counts of this clonotype. The antigen it binds to is not known. No quality values exist for individual bases; no much larger clone is one base distant. Interpreted using the paper, the treatment or condition label stands for: allogeneic hematopoietic cell transplantation with graft depleted of TCRalphabeta T cells and CD19 B cells. The transplant recipients were children given TCRalphabeta/CD19-depleted allogeneic hematopoietic cell grafts. The trim is 0 bases for V and 9 bases for J, with a gap of 12 bases between the germline ends. CDR1 and CDR2 were assigned from the germline V gene (reference sequence) as DFQATT and SNEGSKA. From its cysteine to its phenylalanine, the CDR3 spans 12 amino acids. Only the CDR3 part of the read is kept: 36 bases, read in frame from the first base. These data belong to a study of T-cell reconstitution after alpha-beta-depleted transplantation in children listed by TCRdb under 2016. Notes on the research overall: Using TCR repertoire profiling, the study quantitatively followed how T-cell immune reconstitution unfolded in children after TCRalphabeta/CD19-depleted allogeneic hematopoietic cell transplantation.

Library preparation was by PCR. The listed sequencing device is Illumina HiSeq 2500. To normalize quantification of the TCRbeta repertoire, the TCR libraries were built with molecular barcoding that relied on unique molecular identifiers. TCRdb reanalyzed the raw reads on its own, using fastp at Q25 for trimming and MiXCR for clone calling, and kept in-frame beta chains. Entries are consolidated by CDR3 protein sequence, retaining the most common genes and DNA. This sample has more than 300,000 distinct CDR3 sequences in its table, and roughly 16% of those were observed once. About 41% of the sample belongs to the ten largest clones. What the authors observed across the whole study: In some patients, the high TCRbeta diversity seen at day 60 was put down to recipient T cells and intrathymic progenitors that had survived conditioning. The frequencies of hyperexpanded clones fell over the following months, and after one year, T-cell counts and TCRbeta diversity were mostly attributed to newly produced T cells. Apparently early alphabetaT-cell count recovery about two months after transplant reportedly relied on only several hundred rapidly expanded clones derived from non-depleted graft cells.

The material was PBMCs, mostly from graft donor cells, obtained 360 days after TCRalphabeta/CD19-depleted stem cell transplant. The V gene is TRBV20-1 and the J gene is TRBJ2-7, with no confidently assigned D gene. The sequence was collected from a male patient between 2 and 15 years old who had a stem cell transplant for acute lymphoblastic leukemia, so the T cells may come from the graft donor. The CDR3 region has the sequence CSARDALFRQYF. The DNA reads TGCAGTGCTAGAGATGCCCTGTTTCGGCAGTACTTC.